These 14 T cell receptor beta chains came from one sample sequenced in a study of brain T cells in children with intractable seizures. This table comes from immunoSEQ multiplex PCR, and its TCRdb copy is limited to in-frame clones, with some not included. The repertoire holds around 41,000 clones, with 90% as singletons. This specimen consisted of peripheral blood, obtained at surgery. The receptors originated from a girl aged 2-10 years with tuberous sclerosis and intractable seizures.

The chain recombines TRBV6-6 with TRBJ2-3; 10 bases line up with TRBD1. Germline CDR1 is MNHNY and CDR2 is SVGAGI (reference sequence). V dropped 6 bases and J dropped 4; count of bases not matched to a gene: 7. The CDR3 runs to 15 residues. For the CDR3, the DNA is TGTGCCAGCAGCGTAGGACAGGGGGTCGCAGATACGCAGTATTTT. The encoded protein is CASSVGQGVADTQYF.

The chain couples TRBV19 to TRBJ1-5; D possibly corresponds to TRBD1 (5 bases). This CDR3 comprises 13 residues. Per germline, CDR1 LNHDA and CDR2 SQIVND (reference sequence). Between the trimmed V and J ends, which lost 7 bases and 4 bases, there was a span of 11 bases. The CDR3 DNA reads as TGTGCCAGTAAATCAGAGGGGAATCAGCCCCAGCATTTT. Translated, it gives CASKSEGNQPQHF.

The chain combines TRBV5-1 with TRBJ2-5, with D possibly matching TRBD2 (6 bases). The CDR3 length is 15 residues. Per germline, CDR1 SGHRS and CDR2 YFSETQ. Trimming took 0 bases from V and 4 from J, leaving 13 bases between them. The CDR3 reads CASSLDRGSRETQYF. Here the CDR3 DNA reads TGCGCCAGCAGCTTGGACCGGGGGAGCAGAGAGACCCAGTACTTC.

The chain uses TRBV5-1 and TRBJ2-1, with D perhaps matching TRBD1 or TRBD2 (5 bases each). The V end was cut by 5 bases, the J end by 14 bases, with 26 bases between. The CDR3 is 15 residues long. Germline-derived CDR1 and CDR2 are SGHRS and YFSETQ. The chain's CDR3 is CASSSTGTAGALEFF. CDR3 DNA sequence: TGCGCCAGCAGTTCCACCGGGACGGCCGGCGCCCTGGAGTTCTTC.

CDR3 residues: CASSYSGRGSTDTQYF. In DNA, the CDR3 is TGTGCCAGCAGTTACTCGGGCAGGGGTAGCACAGATACGCAGTATTTT. V and J are TRBV6-5 and TRBJ2-3; D may be TRBD1 (6 bases). This CDR3 is built from 16 residues. Looked up from germline, CDR1 is MNHEY and CDR2 is SVGAGI. V was clipped by 0 bases and J by 0 bases, with 10 bases between them.

The chain links TRBV6-1 to TRBJ1-5; no reliable D call. The V end lost 1 base, the J end lost 0 bases, and 7 bases lay between the germline ends. From germline, CDR1 is MNHNS and CDR2 SASEGT. The CDR3 extends over 15 amino acids. The CDR3 DNA follows: TGTGCCAGCAGTGAAGGGACGTTTAGCAATCAGCCCCAGCATTTT. Encoded protein: CASSEGTFSNQPQHF.

V usage is TRBV27 and J usage is TRBJ2-7; D is tentatively TRBD1 or TRBD2 (5 bases each). Germline values: CDR1 MNHEY, CDR2 SMNVEV (reference sequence). V shed 4 bases and J shed 1 base, with 17 bases lying between them. The CDR3 has 16 amino acids. The CDR3 reads CASSSPPGLTSYEQYF. CDR3 DNA: TGTGCCAGCAGTTCCCCCCCGGGGCTCACATCCTACGAGCAGTACTTC.

The chain is built from TRBV7-2 and TRBJ2-7; 7 nucleotides agree with TRBD1. J gave up 2 bases and V 2 bases, and 3 bases lay outside the gene matches. The germline CDR1 and CDR2 sequences are SGHTA and FQGNSA. The CDR3 covers 14 residues. CDR3 in DNA: TGTGCCAGCAGCTTATCCGGGACAGCCTACGAGCAGTACGTC. Protein product: CASSLSGTAYEQYV.

The V and J genes are TRBV12-5 and TRBJ1-3; D perhaps matches TRBD1 (6 bases). With 7 bases removed from V and 0 bases from J, the gap between germline ends came to 10 bases. The CDR3 totals 14 residues. Germline CDR1 LGHNT, CDR2 FRNRAP. This CDR3 is CASARTVSGNTIYF. The CDR3 bases are TGTGCTAGTGCTAGGACAGTCTCTGGAAACACCATATATTTT.

J is TRBJ2-2 and V is TRBV5-1; possible D gene TRBD1, 5 bases. Trimming took 0 bases from V and 7 from J, leaving 13 bases between them. Germline values: CDR1 SGHRS, CDR2 YFSETQ. CDR3 length equals 15 residues. The CDR3 region is CASSLAQGKNGELFF. CDR3 nucleotides: TGCGCCAGCAGCTTGGCTCAGGGCAAAAACGGGGAGCTGTTTTTT.

CDR3 sequence (DNA): TGTGCCAGCAGCCAATTACTGGGCGAGCAGTACGTC. This gives the protein CASSQLLGEQYV. The rearrangement joins TRBV14 to TRBJ2-7, with D unclear. Germline lookup yields CDR1 SGHDN and CDR2 FVKESK. The CDR3 runs 12 residues. Trimming took 2 bases from V and 6 from J, leaving 8 bases between them.

In DNA form, the CDR3 reads TGTGCCAGCAGTGAAAGGGGTGGCTACACCTTC. As protein: CASSERGGYTF. The V gene is TRBV6-1, the J gene TRBJ1-2; D perhaps matches TRBD1 (5 bases). The V end lost 2 bases, the J end lost 7 bases, and 5 bases lay between the germline ends. The CDR3 is 11 residues long. Germline lookup yields CDR1 MNHNS and CDR2 SASEGT.

The chain links TRBV9 to TRBJ1-4; no reliable D call. Germline V gene data show CDR1 as SGDLS and CDR2 as YYNGEE. The length of the CDR3 is 15 residues. V was cut by 0 bases and J by 4 bases, with 10 bases left in between. The CDR3 coding sequence is TGTGCCAGCAGCGTAGGGACCGAGGGTAATGAAAAACTGTTTTTT. Translating gives CASSVGTEGNEKLFF.

The chain combines TRBV18 with TRBJ2-7; 11 bases are a match to TRBD2. CDR3 length: 16 residues. V shed 2 bases, J shed 4 bases, and the junction held 7 bases outside the gene matches. Per the germline V gene, CDR1 is KGHSH and CDR2 is LQKENI. The CDR3, as DNA: TGTGCCAGCTCACCAGGAATAGCGGGGGGGCGTTACGAGCAGTACGTC. This gives the protein CASSPGIAGGRYEQYV.